The 9 T cell receptor beta chains below were found in one sample sequenced in a study of T cell repertoires in cytomegalovirus infection. TCRdb reprocessed the reads with MiXCR, giving one entry per CDR3 protein. The table lists around 200,000 distinct CDR3 sequences, about 38% of them singletons. Their target antigens are unknown. Sequencing was performed on CD8+ T cells from cultured PBMCs, taken from culture after CMV antigen stimulation. These receptors came from a human donor in good health (CMV status not recorded). Some clones in this sample may be carry-over from other donors' samples.

This clonotype was observed a handful of times. This chain joins TRBV5-4 and TRBJ1-6, with 7 bases that match TRBD1. V shed 3 bases, J shed 15 bases, and the junction held 21 bases outside the gene matches. The germline CDR1 and CDR2 sequences are SGHNT and YYREEE (reference sequence). This CDR3 has 17 amino acids. The CDR3 coding sequence is TGTGCCAGCAGCTACGCCACCTCAGCCACAGGGGTGCTTCACCTCCACTTT. Amino acid sequence: CASSYATSATGVLHLHF. Together with reference TRBV5-4 and TRBJ1-6, the CDR3 gives the full variable domain: ETGVTQSPTHLIKTRGQQVTLRCSSQSGHNTVSWYQQALGQGPQFIFQYYREEENGRGNFPPRFSGLQFPNYSSELNVNALELDDSALYLCASSYATSATGVLHLHFGNGTRLTVT.

V gene TRBV28 combines with J gene TRBJ1-1; 11 bases map to TRBD1. V was pared by 6 bases and J by 1 base, with 10 bases of the junction left unmatched. The CDR3 spans 17 residues. CDR1 is MDHEN, CDR2 SYDVKM, per germline. Written as DNA, the CDR3 is TGTGCCAGCAGCCCGAGGACAGGGGGCTCCCCGAACACTGAAGCTTTCTTT. It yields the protein CASSPRTGGSPNTEAFF. Supplemented by reference TRBV28 and TRBJ1-1, the full variable domain reads DVKVTQSSRYLVKRTGEKVFLECVQDMDHENMFWYRQDPGLGLRLIYFSYDVKMKEKGDIPEGYSVSREKKERFSLILESASTNQTSMYLCASSPRTGGSPNTEAFFGQGTRLTVV.

This clonotype was counted a few times. The chain combines TRBV5-6 with TRBJ2-3; 11 nucleotides align to TRBD2. CDR1 is SGHDT, CDR2 YYEEEE, per germline. This CDR3 spans 13 amino acids. V gave up 3 bases and J gave up 9 bases; unmatched junction bases: 3. The CDR3 DNA reads as TGTGCCAGCAGCTCCGGGACTAGCGGAACGCAGTATTTT. Translated: CASSSGTSGTQYF.

The rearrangement joins TRBV4-1 to TRBJ2-7; 12 nucleotides line up with TRBD1. The CDR3 is 20 residues long. Per germline, CDR1 MGHRA and CDR2 YSYEKL. V trimming: 4 bases; J trimming: 2 bases; junction bases outside the gene matches: 18. The CDR3 nucleotides read TGCGCCAGCAGCCTCAGTCAGGGCTTTCCGGGACAGGGGGCGGCCTACGAGCAGTACTTC. Translation gives CASSLSQGFPGQGAAYEQYF.

The chain couples TRBV12-3 or TRBV12-4 to TRBJ2-6; D gene unclear. CDR3 size: 14 residues. V lost 6 bases and J lost 5, with 11 bases in between. CDR3 amino acids: CASRLKSRANVLTF. CDR3 coding DNA: TGTGCCAGCAGACTCAAATCTAGGGCCAACGTCCTGACTTTC.

This clonotype was seen a handful of times. The gene calls are TRBV6-6 and TRBJ1-1; no firm D call. Per the germline V gene, CDR1 is MNHNY and CDR2 is SVGAGI (reference sequence). The CDR3 has 13 amino acids. Trimming cost V 6 bases and J 12 bases, with 20 bases left between them. The CDR3, as DNA: TGTGCCAGCAGCCATCTCGGGCAGGAATACACTTTCTTT. The encoded protein is CASSHLGQEYTFF.

The rearrangement joins TRBV12-3 or TRBV12-4 to TRBJ1-2; no firm D call. Between the trimmed V and J ends, which lost 1 base and 6 bases, there was a span of 9 bases. This CDR3 is built from 13 residues. The CDR3 region is CASSLGRAHGYTF. In nucleotides, the CDR3 is TGTGCCAGCAGTTTAGGGAGGGCCCATGGCTACACCTTC.

This sequence joins TRBV27 and TRBJ2-7; D may correspond to TRBD1 or TRBD2 (5 bases each). The CDR3 length is 14 residues. Germline lookup yields CDR1 MNHEY and CDR2 SMNVEV (reference sequence). V lost 5 bases and J lost 1, with 12 bases in between. The CDR3 loop is CASSLLGPSYEQYF. The DNA for the CDR3 is TGTGCCAGCAGTCTCCTGGGACCGTCCTACGAGCAGTACTTC.

The V gene is TRBV27, the J gene TRBJ1-6; D gene uncertain. The CDR3 is made up of 13 amino acids. Per the germline V gene, CDR1 is MNHEY and CDR2 is SMNVEV (reference sequence). Trimming left V 3 bases short and J 11 bases short, with 11 bases between. The CDR3 nucleotides are TGTGCCAGCAGTTTGTCGGCCCCCGCACCCCTCCACTTT. Protein sequence: CASSLSAPAPLHF.